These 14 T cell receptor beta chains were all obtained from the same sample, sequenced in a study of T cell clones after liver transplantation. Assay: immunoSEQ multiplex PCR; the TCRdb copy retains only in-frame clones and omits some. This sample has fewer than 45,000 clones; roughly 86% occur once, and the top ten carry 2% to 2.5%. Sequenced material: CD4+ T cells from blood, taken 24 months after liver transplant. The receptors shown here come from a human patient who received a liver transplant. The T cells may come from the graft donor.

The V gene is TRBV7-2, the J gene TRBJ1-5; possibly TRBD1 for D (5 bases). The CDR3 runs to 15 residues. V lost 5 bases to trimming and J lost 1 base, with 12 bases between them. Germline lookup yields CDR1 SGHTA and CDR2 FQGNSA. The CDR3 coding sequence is TGTGCCAGCAGCAGGGGACGGCTCAGCAATCAGCCCCAGCATTTT. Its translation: CASSRGRLSNQPQHF.

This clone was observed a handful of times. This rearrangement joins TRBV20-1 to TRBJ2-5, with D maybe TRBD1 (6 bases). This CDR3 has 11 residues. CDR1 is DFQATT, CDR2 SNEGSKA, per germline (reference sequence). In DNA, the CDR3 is TGCGGCGGACAGAATCAAGAGACCCAGTACTTC. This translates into CGGQNQETQYF.

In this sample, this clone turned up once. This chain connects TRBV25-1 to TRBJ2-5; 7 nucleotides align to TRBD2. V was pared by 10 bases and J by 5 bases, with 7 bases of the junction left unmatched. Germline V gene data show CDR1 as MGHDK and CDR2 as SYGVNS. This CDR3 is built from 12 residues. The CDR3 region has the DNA TGTGCCACCTCGGGGGGATGGGAGACCCAGTACTTC. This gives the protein CATSGGWETQYF.

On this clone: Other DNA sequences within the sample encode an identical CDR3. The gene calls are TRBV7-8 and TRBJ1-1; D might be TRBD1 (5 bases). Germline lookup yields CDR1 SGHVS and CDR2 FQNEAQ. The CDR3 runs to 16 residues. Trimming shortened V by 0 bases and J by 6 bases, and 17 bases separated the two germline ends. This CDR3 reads CASSLAVFGTRAEAFF. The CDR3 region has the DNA TGTGCCAGCAGCTTAGCAGTTTTCGGGACTAGGGCTGAAGCTTTCTTT. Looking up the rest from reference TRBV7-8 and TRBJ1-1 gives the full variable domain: GAGVSQSPRYKVAKRGQDVALRCDPISGHVSLFWYQQALGQGPEFLTYFQNEAQLDKSGLPSDRFFAERPEGSVSTLKIQRTQQEDSAVYLCASSLAVFGTRAEAFFGQGTRLTVV.

The CDR3: CSVSRDHPSGTQYF. DNA for the CDR3: TGCAGCGTCAGCCGGGACCACCCCTCCGGGACCCAGTACTTC. This chain links TRBV29-1 with TRBJ2-5; either TRBD1 or TRBD2 may supply D (5 bases each). V was trimmed by 6 bases and J by 7 bases, leaving 21 bases between them. This CDR3 comprises 14 residues. Germline CDR1 SQVTM, CDR2 ANQGSEA.

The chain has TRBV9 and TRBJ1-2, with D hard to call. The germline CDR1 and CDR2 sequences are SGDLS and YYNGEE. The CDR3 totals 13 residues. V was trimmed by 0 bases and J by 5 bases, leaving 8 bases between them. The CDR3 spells CASSVENRYGYTF. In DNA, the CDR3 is TGTGCCAGCAGCGTAGAAAACAGATATGGCTACACCTTC.

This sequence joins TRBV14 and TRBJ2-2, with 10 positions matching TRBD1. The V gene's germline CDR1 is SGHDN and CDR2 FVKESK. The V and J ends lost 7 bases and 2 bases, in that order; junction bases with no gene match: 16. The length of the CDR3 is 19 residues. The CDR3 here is CASTPRRQGAIPNTGELFF. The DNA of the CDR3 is TGTGCCAGCACCCCACGCAGACAGGGGGCGATACCAAACACCGGGGAGCTGTTTTTT.

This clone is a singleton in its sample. The CDR3 DNA reads TGTGCCAGCAGCCATCGTTGGGACAGGGACCCAGGCTACACCTTC. Its translation: CASSHRWDRDPGYTF. The chain uses TRBV7-9 and TRBJ1-2; 9 bases are shared with TRBD1. Germline trimming cut 5 bases from V and 8 bases from J; bases unmatched to any gene: 12. The V gene's germline CDR1 is SEHNR and CDR2 FQNEAQ (reference sequence). CDR3 length: 15 amino acids.

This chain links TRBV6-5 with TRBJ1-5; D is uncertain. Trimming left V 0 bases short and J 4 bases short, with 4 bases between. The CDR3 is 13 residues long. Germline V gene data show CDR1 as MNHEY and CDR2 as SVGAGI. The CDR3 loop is CASSYSKNQPQHF. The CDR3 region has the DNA TGTGCCAGCAGTTACTCGAAAAATCAGCCCCAGCATTTT.

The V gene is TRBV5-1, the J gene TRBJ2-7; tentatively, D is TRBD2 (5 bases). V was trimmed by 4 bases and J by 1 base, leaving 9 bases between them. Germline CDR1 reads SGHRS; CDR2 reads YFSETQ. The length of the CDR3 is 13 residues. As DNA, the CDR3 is TGCGCCAGCAGCGCTCTAGCTTCCTACGAGCAGTACTTC. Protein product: CASSALASYEQYF.

Here the CDR3 reads CASITGAGTEAFF. For the CDR3, the DNA is TGTGCCAGCATTACAGGGGCTGGCACTGAAGCTTTCTTT. The chain couples TRBV28 to TRBJ1-1; 7 bases agree with TRBD1. Trimming cost V 7 bases and J 4 bases; bases outside gene matches: 6. The CDR3 totals 13 residues. Germline loops: CDR1 MDHEN, CDR2 SYDVKM.

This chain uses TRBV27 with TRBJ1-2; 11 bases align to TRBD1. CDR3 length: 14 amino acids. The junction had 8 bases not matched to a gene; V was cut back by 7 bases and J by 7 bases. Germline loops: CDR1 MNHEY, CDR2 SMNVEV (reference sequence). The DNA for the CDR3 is TGTGCCAGCACCAAGGACAGGGGGCTTACTGGCTACACCTTC. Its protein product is CASTKDRGLTGYTF.

The CDR3 loop reads CASRLQGAETQYF. CDR3 sequence (DNA): TGTGCCAGCAGGTTACAGGGAGCAGAGACCCAGTACTTC. V is TRBV6-1 and J is TRBJ2-5, with D perhaps TRBD1 (6 bases). Per germline, CDR1 MNHNS and CDR2 SASEGT. The CDR3 runs 13 residues. Trimming took 6 bases from V and 4 from J, leaving 12 bases between them.

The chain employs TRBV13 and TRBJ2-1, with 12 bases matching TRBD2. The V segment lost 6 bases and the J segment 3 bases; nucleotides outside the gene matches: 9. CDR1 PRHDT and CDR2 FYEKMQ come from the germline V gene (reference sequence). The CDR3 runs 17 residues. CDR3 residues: CASRFRTSGDRYNEQFF. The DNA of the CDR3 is TGTGCCAGCAGATTTCGGACTAGCGGGGATCGCTACAATGAGCAGTTCTTC. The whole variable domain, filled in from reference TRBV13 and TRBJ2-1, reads AAGVIQSPRHLIKEKRETATLKCYPIPRHDTVYWYQQGPGQDPQFLISFYEKMQSDKGSIPDRFSAQQFSDYHSELNMSSLELGDSALYFCASRFRTSGDRYNEQFFGPGTRLTVL.